A selection of T cell receptor beta chains follows, all from one sample in a study of neurological immune-mediated disorders. TCRdb reanalysed the 5' RACE reads using MiXCR and keeps one entry per CDR3 protein. Of 35,000 to 45,000 distinct CDR3 sequences listed, under 4% are singletons. The sample was PBMCs. Every receptor here comes from a woman in her fifties or sixties with multiple sclerosis. CDR3s include the opening cysteine and the closing phenylalanine or tryptophan.

j_call,cdr3_length,v_call,cdr3_aa
TRBJ1-5,16,TRBV12-3/TRBV12-4,CASSSPETGGNQPQHF
TRBJ1-1,14,TRBV5-1,CASRWTFSISEAFF
TRBJ2-5,14,TRBV20-1,CSAPKEGRGETQYF
TRBJ1-1,14,TRBV27,CASSKQGMNTEAFF
TRBJ2-1,12,TRBV20-1,CSASTDRGEQFF
TRBJ2-5,16,TRBV5-1,CASSLQSGGTGETQYF
TRBJ1-1,13,TRBV20-1,CSARASLNTEAFF
TRBJ2-7,12,TRBV20-1,CSARGDRAPCYF
TRBJ2-1,16,TRBV20-1,CSARGLAGTLSSEQFF
TRBJ1-1,11,TRBV5-1,CASSEHTEAFF
TRBJ1-5,14,TRBV29-1,CSVAVQGGNQPQHF
TRBJ2-2,15,TRBV7-2,CASSRDRGGTGELFF
TRBJ2-3,15,TRBV5-1,CASSLGGLSTDTQYF
TRBJ2-1,15,TRBV5-1,CASRSGTNSYNEQFF
TRBJ2-5,18,TRBV9,CASSFGLAGGPGQETQYF